This is a list of T cell receptor beta chains from one sample in a study of T cells in Graves' hyperthyroidism and ophthalmopathy. TCRdb independently ran MiXCR on the multiplex PCR reads; one entry per CDR3 protein. There are roughly 100,000 distinct CDR3 sequences in the sample; approximately 48% occur only once, and about 25% lies in the top ten. The sample comprised blood. The source is a middle-aged man with Graves' hyperthyroidism. The CDR3 runs from the conserved cysteine through the conserved F or W. D genes are given only for firm matches. A clone size is listed for some rows: how often the clone was seen (once, few, many), or a class if it is expanded.

TRBD1,TRBV20-1,TRBJ1-1,-,TGCAGTGTCCGGACAGGGTTGGGGACTGAAGCTTTCTTT,CSVRTGLGTEAFF
-,TRBV2,TRBJ2-1,-,TGTGCCAGCGCCACACCCGGCAATGAGCAGTTCTTC,CASATPGNEQFF
-,TRBV2,TRBJ2-3,many,TGTGCCAGCCAACTAGAGGGTACGCAGTATTTT,CASQLEGTQYF
TRBD2,TRBV2,TRBJ2-2,-,TGTGCCAGCAGTGAATTAGCGGGCGCCACCGGGGAGCTGTTTTTT,CASSELAGATGELFF
TRBD1,TRBV9,TRBJ1-1,many,TGTGCCAGCACCCAAGGGACAGGCCACACTGAAGCTTTCTTT,CASTQGTGHTEAFF
TRBD2,TRBV15,TRBJ2-6,few,TGTGCCACCGAAGATAGCGGGAGGGCCAACGTCCTGACTTTC,CATEDSGRANVLTF
-,TRBV7-3,TRBJ2-3,many,TGTGCCAGCAGCTTAAGGGCAGGGGCGGATACGCAGTATTTT,CASSLRAGADTQYF
TRBD1,TRBV7-2,TRBJ2-5,-,TGTGCCAGCAGCTCGCGACAGGGGTGGGGTAAAGAGACCCAGTACTTC,CASSSRQGWGKETQYF
-,TRBV9,TRBJ2-3,many,TGTGCCAGCAGCGGACCTTTAAGTGGCGGGGAGAACACAGATACGCAGTATTTT,CASSGPLSGGENTDTQYF
-,TRBV5-6,TRBJ1-1,many,TGTGCCAGCAGCCCGGAGGGCAGGGGCACGTGGGTTACTGAAGCTTTCTTT,CASSPEGRGTWVTEAFF
TRBD1,TRBV9,TRBJ1-1,many,TGTGCCAGCAGCGTAAGTACAGGGGAATACACTGAAGCTTTCTTT,CASSVSTGEYTEAFF
TRBD1,TRBV24-1,TRBJ2-5,-,TGTGCCACCAGTTTAGGGGGCGCGAGGCGGGAGACCCAGTACTTC,CATSLGGARRETQYF
-,TRBV9,TRBJ2-1,few,TGTGCCAGCAGCGTGGATGAGCAGTTCTTC,CASSVDEQFF
-,TRBV6-1,TRBJ2-4,many,TGTGCCAGCAGTATGACAGACGAAAACATTCAGTACTTC,CASSMTDENIQYF
-,TRBV29-1,TRBJ1-2,-,TGCAGCGTCCCAAGGGCGGGAGTTTACACCTTC,CSVPRAGVYTF
-,TRBV28,TRBJ1-2,many,TGTGCCAGCAGTTTGAGGGGTGGTGGCTACACCTTC,CASSLRGGGYTF
-,TRBV29-1,TRBJ2-3,many,TGCAGCGTCACTAGCACAGATACGCAGTATTTT,CSVTSTDTQYF
-,TRBV9,TRBJ1-5,-,TGTGCCAGCAGCCCCCGGACAGTGTGGCAACCGCCCCAGCATTTT,CASSPRTVWQPPQHF
TRBD1,TRBV20-1,TRBJ1-1,few,TGCAGTGCCCAACAGGGGATTGGAAACACTGAAGCTTTCTTT,CSAQQGIGNTEAFF
-,TRBV25-1,TRBJ2-5,-,TGTGCCAGCAGTCCTGGGGGACGGCAGAAGGAACAAGAGACCCAGTACTTC,CASSPGGRQKEQETQYF
-,TRBV5-8,TRBJ1-2,many,TGTGCCAGCAGCTTGGTCCAAGGGAGGCAGGCGGCCTATGGCTACACCTTC,CASSLVQGRQAAYGYTF
-,TRBV7-2,TRBJ2-1,once,TGTGCCAGCAGCCGTTACAGGGATTCCCACGAGCAGTTCTTC,CASSRYRDSHEQFF
-,TRBV2,TRBJ1-3,-,TGTGCCAGCAGCGGAACTTACTCTGGAAACACCATATATTTT,CASSGTYSGNTIYF
TRBD1,TRBV7-2,TRBJ1-5,many,TGTGCCAGCAGCTTAAGAGGACAGGAAGGTCAGCCCCAGCATTTT,CASSLRGQEGQPQHF
TRBD2,TRBV20-1,TRBJ2-7,-,TGCAGTGCAAGAACGGGGGGCGAGCAGTACTTC,CSARTGGEQYF
TRBD2,TRBV20-1,TRBJ2-7,once,TGCAGTGCTAATAGCGGGTGGAACTCCTACGAGCAGTACTTC,CSANSGWNSYEQYF
TRBD1,TRBV2,TRBJ2-1,-,TGTGCCAGCTCAACAAGACAGGGAAATGAGCAGTTCTTC,CASSTRQGNEQFF
TRBD2,TRBV20-1,TRBJ2-7,-,TGCAGTGCTAGAGTAGCGGGAGTTGAGCAGTACTTC,CSARVAGVEQYF
TRBD2,TRBV2,TRBJ2-7,once,TGTGCCAGCAGTGAAGGGACTAGCGGGATTGACGAGCAGTACTTC,CASSEGTSGIDEQYF
-,TRBV2,TRBJ2-7,many,TGTGCCAGCAGTGAAGTAACTAGAAACGAGCAGTACTTC,CASSEVTRNEQYF
-,TRBV9,TRBJ1-2,many,TGTGCCAGCAGCGTGGCCGCAGGGACGGGGAACTATGGCTACACCTTC,CASSVAAGTGNYGYTF
-,TRBV2,TRBJ2-7,many,TGTGCCAGCAGCCGGGGCTCCGCCTACGAGCAGTACTTC,CASSRGSAYEQYF
-,TRBV5-4,TRBJ2-3,many,TGTGCCAGCAGCCGAGACGGGCGCACCACAGATACGCAGTATTTT,CASSRDGRTTDTQYF
-,TRBV25-1,TRBJ2-3,-,TGTGCCAGCAGTCCCAGCTTGGAGGGACGTAGCACAGATACGCAGTATTTT,CASSPSLEGRSTDTQYF
TRBD2,TRBV10-2,TRBJ2-5,-,TGCGCCAGCAGAGCTTTCGGGACTACCGAAGAGACCCAGTACTTC,CASRAFGTTEETQYF
-,TRBV7-9,TRBJ2-5,once,TGTGCCAGCGGGCAGAATAGCAATCAGCCCCAGTACTTC,CASGQNSNQPQYF
-,TRBV7-8,TRBJ2-7,many,TGTGCCAGCAGCGAGGGCCGCGAGCAGTACTTC,CASSEGREQYF
-,TRBV20-1,TRBJ1-1,-,TGCAGTGCGAGACTAGCGGGGGACACTGAAGCTTTCTTT,CSARLAGDTEAFF
TRBD2,TRBV24-1,TRBJ2-1,many,TGTGCCACCAGTGACGGGAGGGCGAGTGAGCAGTTCTTC,CATSDGRASEQFF
-,TRBV7-2,TRBJ2-7,-,TGTGCCAGCAGCTTAGTGGGGACTGCCCCCGAGCAGTACTTC,CASSLVGTAPEQYF
-,TRBV7-8,TRBJ2-7,-,TGTGCCAGCAGCTTAGGAGGGAATCAGCCCCAGCAGTACTTC,CASSLGGNQPQQYF
-,TRBV5-1,TRBJ1-2,many,TGCGCCAGCAGCTTGGGACCGACTAACTATGGCTACACCTTC,CASSLGPTNYGYTF
TRBD2,TRBV7-2,TRBJ2-1,few,TGTGCCAGCAGCCAAGCACCACTAGCGGGATCCGAGCAGTTCTTC,CASSQAPLAGSEQFF
TRBD1,TRBV29-1,TRBJ1-1,-,TGCAGCGTTGTGGACAGGGTGGGTGAAGCTTTCTTT,CSVVDRVGEAFF
-,TRBV5-4,TRBJ2-3,-,TGTGCCAGCAGCCCGGCGGCGTCGGCTACGCAGTATTTT,CASSPAASATQYF
TRBD1,TRBV14,TRBJ2-1,many,TGTGCCAGCAGCAGGGGTGCACAGGGGTTTCGCAATGAGCAGTTCTTC,CASSRGAQGFRNEQFF
-,TRBV12-3/TRBV12-4,TRBJ1-2,few,TGTGCCAGCAGTTTAGGGGGGGGGAGGGGCGCCCAGGGTGGCTACACCTTC,CASSLGGGRGAQGGYTF
TRBD1,TRBV19,TRBJ1-4,-,TGTGCCAGTAGTCGGACAGGGGTTCGGGAAAAACTGTTTTTT,CASSRTGVREKLFF
-,TRBV7-9,TRBJ2-2,many,TGTGCCAGCAGCTTCTTTGGACAGAACACCGGGGAGCTGTTTTTT,CASSFFGQNTGELFF
TRBD1,TRBV2,TRBJ1-2,once,TGTGCCAGCGGGGGAGATACAGGGGGCAGGGGCTACACCTTC,CASGGDTGGRGYTF
-,TRBV7-9,TRBJ1-1,-,TGTGCCAGCAGCGGAAATCGGGGTAACACTGAAGCTTTCTTT,CASSGNRGNTEAFF
TRBD1,TRBV24-1,TRBJ2-2,-,TGTGCCACCAGTGACAGGACAGGGATGAACACCGGGGAGCTGTTTTTT,CATSDRTGMNTGELFF
TRBD1,TRBV20-1,TRBJ1-1,once,TGCAGTGCTAGTGGGACAGGGGTGTCGTACACGGAAGCTTTCTTT,CSASGTGVSYTEAFF